The 10 T cell receptor beta chains below were found in one sample sequenced in a study of T cell changes during pregnancy in multiple sclerosis. Here immunoSEQ multiplex PCR was the method, and the copy in TCRdb shows in-frame clones only, minus some. The data contain under 95,000 clones, 92% of them singletons. The source material was peripheral blood, sampled after pregnancy. The origin of the receptors is a female donor with multiple sclerosis, enrolled in a pregnancy study.

The V call is TRBV5-5, the J call TRBJ2-5, with 7 bases aligning to TRBD1. Trimming took 3 bases from V and 2 from J; bases not matched to a gene: 13. The CDR3 consists of 17 residues. Germline V lookup: CDR1 SGHKS, CDR2 YYEKEE (reference sequence). This CDR3 is CASSYWPRGSGQETQYF. DNA of the CDR3: TGTGCCAGCAGCTATTGGCCCAGGGGGTCTGGTCAAGAGACCCAGTACTTC.

A single count supports this clone. V usage is TRBV14 and J usage is TRBJ2-1, with no clear D. V shed 1 base and J shed 6 bases, with 7 bases lying between them. This CDR3 spans 13 amino acids. Looked up from germline, CDR1 is SGHDN and CDR2 is FVKESK. Here the CDR3 DNA reads TGTGCCAGCAGCCAAGTATTAGCCAATGAGCAGTTCTTC. This gives the protein CASSQVLANEQFF. Based on the CDR3 plus reference TRBV14 and TRBJ2-1, the full variable domain is EAGVTQFPSHSVIEKGQTVTLRCDPISGHDNLYWYRRVMGKEIKFLLHFVKESKQDESGMPNNRFLAERTGGTYSTLKVQPAELEDSGVYFCASSQVLANEQFFGPGTRLTVL.

The rearrangement uses TRBV29-1 and TRBJ1-2; possible D gene TRBD1, 6 bases. This CDR3 has 14 amino acids. CDR1 and CDR2 (germline): SQVTM, ANQGSEA. V shed 3 bases and J shed 2 bases, with 13 bases lying between them. CDR3 nucleotide sequence: TGCAGCGTTGACTCGGGACACCAAAACTATGGCTACACCTTC. Protein sequence: CSVDSGHQNYGYTF. The variable domain in full, completed from reference TRBV29-1 and TRBJ1-2, reads SAVISQKPSRDICQRGTSLTIQCQVDSQVTMMFWYRQQPGQSLTLIATANQGSEATYESGFVIDKFPISRPNLTFSTLTVSNMSPEDSSIYLCSVDSGHQNYGYTFGSGTRLTVV.

For this clone: Other DNA sequences of this sample code for an identical CDR3. The chain employs TRBV9 and TRBJ2-1; TRBD2 matches 14 bases. Germline V CDR1 and CDR2: SGDLS, YYNGEE. There are 16 residues in the CDR3. The trim removed 2 bases at V and 4 bases at J, leaving 2 bases unmatched. The CDR3: CASSVGLAGVYNEQFF. DNA for the CDR3: TGTGCCAGCAGCGTGGGACTAGCGGGGGTATACAATGAGCAGTTCTTC.

The rearrangement uses TRBV30 and TRBJ2-3, with TRBD2 identical over 14 bases. Germline V lookup: CDR1 GTSNPN, CDR2 SVGIG (reference sequence). This CDR3 comprises 14 residues. V trimming: 5 bases; J trimming: 8 bases; junction bases outside the gene matches: 6. The CDR3 coding sequence is TGTGCCTGGCGACTAGCGGGAGGGCTGGGTACGCAGTATTTT. Translated: CAWRLAGGLGTQYF.

V gene TRBV18 combines with J gene TRBJ2-5; 7 nucleotides agree with TRBD2. Trimming at V came to 0 bases and at J to 2 bases, leaving 6 bases not matched to a gene. The CDR3 spans 16 residues. Germline CDR1 is KGHSH and CDR2 is LQKENI. The CDR3 nucleotides read TGTGCCAGCTCACCACCCCGGGGGAGGGGACAAGAGACCCAGTACTTC. Protein: CASSPPRGRGQETQYF.

This rearrangement joins TRBV18 to TRBJ2-7; D possibly corresponds to TRBD2 (7 bases). Germline loops: CDR1 KGHSH, CDR2 LQKENI. Trimming removed 2 bases from V and 4 bases from J, with 18 bases in between. This CDR3 contains 16 residues. The CDR3 DNA reads TGTGCCAGCTCACCAACACGGGGGGCCGGTTCATACGAGCAGTACTTC. This gives the protein CASSPTRGAGSYEQYF.

The V gene is TRBV6-5, the J gene TRBJ1-1; 8 bases are a match to TRBD1. The CDR3 sequence is 15 residues long. The V and J ends lost 2 bases and 4 bases, in that order; junction bases with no gene match: 6. CDR1 and CDR2 (germline): MNHEY, SVGAGI. CDR3 protein: CASSYGDDRGTEAFF. The CDR3 DNA reads as TGTGCCAGCAGTTACGGGGATGACAGGGGCACTGAAGCTTTCTTT.

V and J are TRBV4-1 and TRBJ1-3; a weak D match, TRBD1 (5 bases). Germline V CDR1 and CDR2: MGHRA, YSYEKL. This CDR3 comprises 15 residues. V shed 0 bases and J shed 4 bases, with 10 bases lying between them. CDR3 nucleotide sequence: TGCGCCAGCAGCCAAGATATGGGGCAGGGAAACACCATATATTTT. Translating it yields CASSQDMGQGNTIYF.

Written as DNA, the CDR3 is TGTGCCAGTAGTATTCCGACTAGCGGGGGTAAGGAGCAGTTCTTC. Its translation is CASSIPTSGGKEQFF. The chain is built from TRBV19 and TRBJ2-1; 12 bases map to TRBD2. The CDR3 extends over 15 amino acids. J gave up 10 bases and V 3 bases, and 7 bases lay outside the gene matches. The V gene's germline CDR1 is LNHDA and CDR2 SQIVND (reference sequence).